This TCR beta chain emerged from a study of regulatory T cells in long-lasting Graves disease. Findings and caveats of the study: TRBV28, TRBJ1-2 and TRBJ2-5 were favored in persistent disease.

Assembly of TCR beta libraries relied on iRepertoire HTBI primers together with Arm-PCR of CDR3 regions. TCRdb itself ran the multiplex PCR reads through MiXCR, one entry per CDR3 protein. There are around 460,000 distinct CDR3 sequences in the sample; roughly 22% occur only once, and 13% lies in the top ten. This clonotype was recorded at least ten times. Antigen specificity is unknown. The time point: persistent/refractory GD, antithyroid drugs over 5 years with positive TRAb. With RNA extracted from PBMCs as input, the TCR library was made. Looked up from germline, CDR1 is MNHNS and CDR2 is SASEGT. The CDR3 is made up of 15 amino acids. The V end was cut by 6 bases, the J end by 7 bases, with 22 bases between.

This receptor was identified in a female donor with Graves disease. The source material was peripheral blood mononuclear cells (PBMCs), sampled when the disease was refractory, from a patient treated with antithyroid drugs. The chain joins TRBV6-1 to TRBJ2-7, with D perhaps TRBD1 (7 bases). CDR3 DNA sequence: TGTGCCAGCAGGGGACGACAGGGAGGTCGTGGAGAGCAGTACTTC. Its translation: CASRGRQGGRGEQYF.